The 11 T cell receptor beta chains below come from one sample, sequenced in a study of blood T cell repertoires in COVID-19 (dated by TCRdb to about 2020). Receptor amplification or capture employed the immunoSEQ multiplex PCR assay. The table comes from immuneACCESS by way of TCRdb, which keeps in-frame sequences with V and J called. Part of the clones is missing from these tables; in studies checked, under half for an unresolved V gene and the rest for unknown reasons. The sample data list roughly 250,000 clones, and more than 70% of these were observed just once. The biggest ten clones account for more than 2% of the sample. The sample was PBMCs or T cells enriched from blood (not recorded which). All receptors come from a woman aged 50 to 65 who had recovered from COVID-19.

The genes are TRBV27 and TRBJ2-1; the D is unclear. CDR3 length: 14 residues. Germline loops: CDR1 MNHEY, CDR2 SMNVEV (reference sequence). V was clipped by 5 bases and J by 12 bases, with 20 bases between them. The CDR3 DNA reads as TGTGCCAGCAGTCCAAAACCACAGAGCTACCGGCAGTTCTTC. Translation: CASSPKPQSYRQFF.

J is TRBJ2-7 and V is TRBV18; D gene uncertain. With 5 bases removed from V and 0 bases from J, the gap between germline ends came to 8 bases. The CDR3 is 13 amino acids. The germline V gene encodes CDR1 KGHSH and CDR2 LQKENI. Here the CDR3 DNA reads TGTGCCAGCTCAACAACCAGCTCCTACGAGCAGTACTTC. This translates into CASSTTSSYEQYF.

The V gene is TRBV4-3, the J gene TRBJ2-6; 9 bases align to TRBD2. The CDR3 is 20 residues long. Germline assignment: CDR1 LGHNA and CDR2 YSLEER. After removal of 4 bases from V and 0 bases from J, the junction contained 13 bases not matched to a gene. The CDR3 here is CASSRERGARSLSGANVLTF. The CDR3 region has the DNA TGCGCCAGCAGCCGAGAGCGGGGGGCCAGAAGCCTCTCTGGGGCCAACGTCCTGACTTTC.

This chain uses TRBV30 with TRBJ1-4; D possibly corresponds to TRBD1 (6 bases). Germline CDR1 GTSNPN, CDR2 SVGIG (reference sequence). This CDR3 is built from 17 residues. The V gene lost 1 base and the J gene lost 5 bases, with 20 bases spanning the gap. Here the CDR3 reads CAWSDYFGGQFNEKLFF. In nucleotides, the CDR3 is TGTGCCTGGAGTGACTACTTCGGGGGGCAATTCAATGAAAAACTGTTTTTT.

V gene TRBV6-5 combines with J gene TRBJ1-4, with D tentatively TRBD1 (5 bases). Germline-derived CDR1 and CDR2 are MNHEY and SVGAGI. V was trimmed by 0 bases and J by 4 bases, leaving 9 bases between them. CDR3 length: 15 amino acids. CDR3 bases: TGTGCCAGCAGTTACTCTGGGGGGATTAATGAAAAACTGTTTTTT. Residues: CASSYSGGINEKLFF.

The chain has TRBV21-1 and TRBJ2-7; TRBD2, the D gene given by the table, was not confirmed from the DNA. TRBV21-1 is flagged as a pseudogene. This CDR3 has 16 residues. The CDR3 DNA sequence: TGTGCCAGCAGCAAAGCGCTTGCGGTTACCTCCTACGAGCAGTACTTC. It specifies CASSKALAVTSYEQYF.

The V gene is TRBV6-5, the J gene TRBJ1-4; D is unclear. In germline, CDR1 is MNHEY, CDR2 SVGAGI. With 5 bases removed from V and 0 bases from J, the gap between germline ends came to 4 bases. This CDR3 is built from 13 residues. The CDR3 loop is CASSRATNEKLFF. The DNA of the CDR3 is TGTGCCAGCAGTCGGGCAACTAATGAAAAACTGTTTTTT.

The J gene is TRBJ1-2, the V gene TRBV7-9, with 10 bases aligning to TRBD1. Germline CDR1 is SEHNR and CDR2 is FQNEAQ (reference sequence). This CDR3 has 15 amino acids. Germline trimming cut 5 bases from V and 0 bases from J; bases unmatched to any gene: 3. DNA for the CDR3: TGTGCCAGCAGCCCGGGGACAGGGGCTAACTATGGCTACACCTTC. Its protein product is CASSPGTGANYGYTF.

V gene TRBV30 combines with J gene TRBJ2-2; D uncertain. Germline V gene data show CDR1 as GTSNPN and CDR2 as SVGIG (reference sequence). V lost 3 bases to trimming and J lost 9 bases, with 8 bases between them. This CDR3 contains 11 residues. The CDR3 spells CAWSPVRELFF. The CDR3 region has the DNA TGTGCCTGGAGCCCGGTTAGGGAGCTGTTTTTT. Full variable domain (rest looked up from reference TRBV30 and TRBJ2-2): SQTIHQWPATLVQPVGSPLSLECTVEGTSNPNLYWYRQAAGRGLQLLFYSVGIGQISSEVPQNLSASRPQDRQFILSSKKLLLSDSGFYLCAWSPVRELFFGEGSRLTVL.

In this sample, this clone turned up once. The chain links TRBV3-1 (or the pseudogene TRBV3-2) to TRBJ1-1, with a weak D call TRBD1 (6 bases). The V end was cut by 4 bases, the J end by 7 bases, with 10 bases between. In germline, CDR1 is LGHDT, CDR2 YNNKEL (reference sequence). The CDR3 has 12 amino acids. CDR3 bases: TGTGCCAGCAGCCGCGTACAGGGTGAAGCTTTCTTT. Protein product: CASSRVQGEAFF.

In this sample, this clone turned up many times. The chain couples TRBV6-1 to TRBJ2-5, with D perhaps matching TRBD2 (6 bases). CDR1 MNHNS and CDR2 SASEGT come from the germline V gene. This CDR3 has 15 amino acids. The V end was cut by 1 base, the J end by 5 bases, with 14 bases between. CDR3 coding DNA: TGTGCCAGCAGTGAAGGCGGGGCCCAATCGGAGACCCAGTACTTC. This encodes CASSEGGAQSETQYF.